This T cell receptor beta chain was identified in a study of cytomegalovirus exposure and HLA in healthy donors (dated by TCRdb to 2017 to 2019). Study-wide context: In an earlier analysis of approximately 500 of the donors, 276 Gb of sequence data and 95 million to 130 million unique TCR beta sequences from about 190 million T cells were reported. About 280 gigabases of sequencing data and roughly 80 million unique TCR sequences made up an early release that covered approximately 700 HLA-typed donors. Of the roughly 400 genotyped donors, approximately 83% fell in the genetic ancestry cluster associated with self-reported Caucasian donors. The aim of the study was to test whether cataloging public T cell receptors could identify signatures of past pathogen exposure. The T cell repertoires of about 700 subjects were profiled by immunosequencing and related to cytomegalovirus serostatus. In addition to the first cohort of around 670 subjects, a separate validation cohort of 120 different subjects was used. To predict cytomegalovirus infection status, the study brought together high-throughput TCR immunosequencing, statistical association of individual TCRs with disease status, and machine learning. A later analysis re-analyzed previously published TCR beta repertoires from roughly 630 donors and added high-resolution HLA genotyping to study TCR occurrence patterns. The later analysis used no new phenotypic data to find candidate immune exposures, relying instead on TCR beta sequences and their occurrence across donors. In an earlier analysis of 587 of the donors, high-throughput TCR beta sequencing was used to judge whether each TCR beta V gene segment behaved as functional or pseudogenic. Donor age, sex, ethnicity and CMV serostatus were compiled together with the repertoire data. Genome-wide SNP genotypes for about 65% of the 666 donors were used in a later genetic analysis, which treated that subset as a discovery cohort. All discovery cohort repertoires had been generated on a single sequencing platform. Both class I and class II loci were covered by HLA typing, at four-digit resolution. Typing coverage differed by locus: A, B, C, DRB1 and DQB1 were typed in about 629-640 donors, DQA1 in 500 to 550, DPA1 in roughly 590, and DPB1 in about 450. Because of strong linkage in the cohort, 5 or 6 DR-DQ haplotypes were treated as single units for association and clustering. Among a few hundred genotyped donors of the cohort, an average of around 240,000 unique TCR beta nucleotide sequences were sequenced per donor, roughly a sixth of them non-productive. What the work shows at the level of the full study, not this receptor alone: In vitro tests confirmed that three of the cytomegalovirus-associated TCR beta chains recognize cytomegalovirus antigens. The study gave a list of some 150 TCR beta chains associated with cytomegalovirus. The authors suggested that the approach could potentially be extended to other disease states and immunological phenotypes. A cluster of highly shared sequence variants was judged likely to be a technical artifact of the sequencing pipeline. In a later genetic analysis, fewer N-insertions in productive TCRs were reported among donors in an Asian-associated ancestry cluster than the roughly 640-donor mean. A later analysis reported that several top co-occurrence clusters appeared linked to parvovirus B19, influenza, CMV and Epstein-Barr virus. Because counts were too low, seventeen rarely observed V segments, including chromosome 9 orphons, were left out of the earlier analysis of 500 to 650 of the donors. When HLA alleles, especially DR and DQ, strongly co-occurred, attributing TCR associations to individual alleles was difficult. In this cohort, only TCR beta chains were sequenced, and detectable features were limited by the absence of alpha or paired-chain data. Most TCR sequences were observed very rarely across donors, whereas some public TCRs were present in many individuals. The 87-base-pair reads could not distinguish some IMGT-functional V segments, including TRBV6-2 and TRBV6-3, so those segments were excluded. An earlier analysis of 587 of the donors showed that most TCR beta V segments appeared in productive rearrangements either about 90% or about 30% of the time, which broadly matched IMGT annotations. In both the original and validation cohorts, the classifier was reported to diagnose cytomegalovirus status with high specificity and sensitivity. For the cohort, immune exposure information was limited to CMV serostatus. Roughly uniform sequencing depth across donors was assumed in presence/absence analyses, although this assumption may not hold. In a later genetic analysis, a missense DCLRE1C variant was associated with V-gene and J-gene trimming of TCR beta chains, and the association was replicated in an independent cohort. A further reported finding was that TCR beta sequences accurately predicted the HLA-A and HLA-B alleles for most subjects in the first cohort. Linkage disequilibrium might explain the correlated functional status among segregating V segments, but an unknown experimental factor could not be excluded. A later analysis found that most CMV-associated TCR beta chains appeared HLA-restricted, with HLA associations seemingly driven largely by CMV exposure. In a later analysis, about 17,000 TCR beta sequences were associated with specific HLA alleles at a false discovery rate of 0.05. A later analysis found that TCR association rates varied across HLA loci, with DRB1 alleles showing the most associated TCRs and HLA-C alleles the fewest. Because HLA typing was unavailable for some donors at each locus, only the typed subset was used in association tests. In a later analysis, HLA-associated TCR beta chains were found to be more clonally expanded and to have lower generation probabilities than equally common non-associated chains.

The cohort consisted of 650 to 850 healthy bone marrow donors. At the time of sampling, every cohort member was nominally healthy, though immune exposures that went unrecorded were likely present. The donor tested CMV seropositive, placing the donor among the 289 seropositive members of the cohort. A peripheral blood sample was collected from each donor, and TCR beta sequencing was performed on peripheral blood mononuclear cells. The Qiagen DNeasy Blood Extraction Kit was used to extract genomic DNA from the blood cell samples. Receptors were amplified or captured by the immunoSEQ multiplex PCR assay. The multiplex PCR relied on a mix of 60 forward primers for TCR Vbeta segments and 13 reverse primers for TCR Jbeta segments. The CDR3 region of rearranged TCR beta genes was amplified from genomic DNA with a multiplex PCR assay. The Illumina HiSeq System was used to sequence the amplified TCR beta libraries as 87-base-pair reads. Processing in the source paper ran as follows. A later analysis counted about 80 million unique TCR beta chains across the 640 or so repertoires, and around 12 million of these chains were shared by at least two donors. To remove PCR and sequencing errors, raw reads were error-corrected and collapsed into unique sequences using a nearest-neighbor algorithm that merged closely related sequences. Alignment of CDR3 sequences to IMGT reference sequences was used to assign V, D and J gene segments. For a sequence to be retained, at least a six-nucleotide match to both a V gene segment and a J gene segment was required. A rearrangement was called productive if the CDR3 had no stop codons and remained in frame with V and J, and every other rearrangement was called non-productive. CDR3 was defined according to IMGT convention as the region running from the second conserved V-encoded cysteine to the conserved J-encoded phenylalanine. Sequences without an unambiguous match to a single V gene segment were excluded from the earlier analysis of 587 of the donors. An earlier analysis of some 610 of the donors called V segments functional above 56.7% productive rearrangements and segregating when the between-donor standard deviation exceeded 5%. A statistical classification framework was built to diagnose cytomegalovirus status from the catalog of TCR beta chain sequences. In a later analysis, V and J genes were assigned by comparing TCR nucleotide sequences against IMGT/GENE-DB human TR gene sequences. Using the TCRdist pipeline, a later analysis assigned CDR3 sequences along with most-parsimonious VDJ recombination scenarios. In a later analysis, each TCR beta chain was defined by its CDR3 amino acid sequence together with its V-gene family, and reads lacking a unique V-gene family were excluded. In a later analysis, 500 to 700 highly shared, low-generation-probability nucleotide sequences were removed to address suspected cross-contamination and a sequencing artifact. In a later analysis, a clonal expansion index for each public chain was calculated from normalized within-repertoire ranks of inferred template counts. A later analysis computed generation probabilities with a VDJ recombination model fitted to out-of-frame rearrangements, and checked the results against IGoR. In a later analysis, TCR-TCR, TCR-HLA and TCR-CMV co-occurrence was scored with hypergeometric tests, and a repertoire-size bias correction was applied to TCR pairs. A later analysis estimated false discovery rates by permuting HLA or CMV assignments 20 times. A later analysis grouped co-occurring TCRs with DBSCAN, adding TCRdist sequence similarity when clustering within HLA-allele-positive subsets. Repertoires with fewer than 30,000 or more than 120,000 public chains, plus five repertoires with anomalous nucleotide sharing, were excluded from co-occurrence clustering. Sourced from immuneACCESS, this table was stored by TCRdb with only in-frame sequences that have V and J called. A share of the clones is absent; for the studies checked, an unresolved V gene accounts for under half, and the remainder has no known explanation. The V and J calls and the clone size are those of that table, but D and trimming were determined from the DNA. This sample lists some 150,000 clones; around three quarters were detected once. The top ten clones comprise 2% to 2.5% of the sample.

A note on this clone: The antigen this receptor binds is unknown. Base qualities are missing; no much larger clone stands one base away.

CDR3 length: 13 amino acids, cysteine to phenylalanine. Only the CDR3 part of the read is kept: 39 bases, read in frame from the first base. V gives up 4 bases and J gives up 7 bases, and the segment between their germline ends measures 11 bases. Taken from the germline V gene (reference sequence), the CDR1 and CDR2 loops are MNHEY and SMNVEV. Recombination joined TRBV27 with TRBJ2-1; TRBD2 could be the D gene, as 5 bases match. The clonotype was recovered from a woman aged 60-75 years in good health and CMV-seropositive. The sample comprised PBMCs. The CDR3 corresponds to CASSWATGNEQFF. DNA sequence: TGTGCCAGCAGTTGGGCGACGGGGAATGAGCAGTTCTTC.